This entry features one T cell receptor beta chain sequence. Its antigen is still unknown. TCRdb independently ran MiXCR on the reads; one entry per CDR3 protein. There are hundreds of thousands of distinct CDR3 sequences in the sample; around a third occur only once, and over 10% lies in the top ten. This sample stems from a study of T cell repertoires in cytomegalovirus infection. Overall study findings and caveats: HLA-C-restricted CMV-specific TCR beta clonotypes prevailed in the ex vivo response.

Per germline, CDR1 PRHDT and CDR2 FYEKMQ (reference sequence). With 4 bases removed from V and 4 bases from J, the gap between germline ends came to 16 bases. This CDR3 is 15 amino acids long. This TCR came from a human donor in good health (CMV status not recorded). Some clones in this sample may be carry-over from other donors' samples. The sequencing here drew on cultured CD8+ T cells from PBMCs, taken from culture after CMV antigen stimulation. The chain uses TRBV13 and TRBJ2-5; D gene uncertain. This CDR3 is CASSSGRRRVETQYF. CDR3 DNA: TGTGCCAGCAGCTCCGGACGGAGAAGGGTAGAGACCCAGTACTTC.